A single sample gave rise to the 7 T cell receptor beta chains below, sequenced in a study of shared clonotypes between healthy human individuals. Naive-designated CD8 cells lacked CD45RO, were positively enriched for CCR7, and omitted terminally differentiated effector memory CD45RA+ cells. TCRdb's copy holds only in-frame clones and misses some; the assay was immunoSEQ multiplex PCR. Counted here are around 2,000,000 clones, roughly 91% occurring once; the ten biggest clones make up roughly 1.7%. The sample comprised naive CD8+ T cells from PBMCs. Every receptor here comes from a man aged 18 to 35 in good health. Some clones in this sample may be carry-over from other donors' samples.

The rearrangement links TRBV28 to TRBJ2-5; D could derive from TRBD1 or TRBD2 (5 bases each). This CDR3 region has 12 residues. Trimming removed 4 bases from V and 9 bases from J, with 12 bases in between. Germline V gene sequence: CDR1 MDHEN, CDR2 SYDVKM. CDR3 sequence reads: CASSSPLGAQYF. CDR3 nucleotide sequence: TGTGCCAGCAGTTCCCCCCTGGGGGCCCAGTACTTC.

CDR3 coding DNA: TGCAGCGCCGTGGTGGGGGGCCCTAGATTTGACAATGAGCAGTTCTTC. This sequence encodes CSAVVGGPRFDNEQFF. V and J are TRBV29-1 and TRBJ2-1, with D perhaps being TRBD1 or TRBD2 (6 bases each). The CDR3 has 16 residues. CDR1 and CDR2 (germline): SQVTM, ANQGSEA. Trimming took 7 bases from V and 5 from J, leaving 24 bases between them.

This clone was seen a few times. The chain carries TRBV19 and TRBJ1-1; 10 nucleotides align to TRBD1. The CDR3 contains 16 residues. The germline gives CDR1 LNHDA, CDR2 SQIVND (reference sequence). After removal of 5 bases from V and 1 base from J, the junction contained 7 bases not matched to a gene. The CDR3: CASSPGTGDWNTEAFF. For the CDR3, the DNA is TGTGCCAGTAGTCCTGGGACAGGGGATTGGAACACTGAAGCTTTCTTT.

The gene calls are TRBV15 and TRBJ2-1; perhaps D is TRBD1 or TRBD2 (5 bases each). The germline CDR1 and CDR2 sequences are LNHNV and YYDKDF (reference sequence). V was pared by 1 base and J by 0 bases, with 13 bases between. The length of the CDR3 is 17 residues. The CDR3 sequence: CATSRVTGQSSYNEQFF. CDR3 coding DNA: TGTGCCACCAGCAGAGTCACGGGGCAGAGCTCCTACAATGAGCAGTTCTTC.

This chain joins TRBV28 and TRBJ2-2, with 8 bases lining up with TRBD1. Germline values: CDR1 MDHEN, CDR2 SYDVKM. J lost 3 bases, V lost 6 bases, and 9 bases had no gene match. The CDR3 is 16 amino acids. As DNA, the CDR3 is TGTGCCAGCAGCCGGACAGGGATAGGGGACACCGGGGAGCTGTTTTTT. It yields the protein CASSRTGIGDTGELFF. The whole variable domain, remainder taken from reference TRBV28 and TRBJ2-2, is DVKVTQSSRYLVKRTGEKVFLECVQDMDHENMFWYRQDPGLGLRLIYFSYDVKMKEKGDIPEGYSVSREKKERFSLILESASTNQTSMYLCASSRTGIGDTGELFFGEGSRLTVL.

The J gene is TRBJ2-1, the V gene TRBV27; 10 bases fit TRBD1. The ends lost 2 bases at V and 2 bases at J; junction bases unmatched: 12. The V gene's germline CDR1 is MNHEY and CDR2 SMNVEV (reference sequence). CDR3 length: 19 amino acids. As DNA, the CDR3 is TGTGCCAGCAGTTTAGCCCTCCCGGGACAGGGGAGGCCCTACAATGAGCAGTTCTTC. Translated, it gives CASSLALPGQGRPYNEQFF.

This clone was observed a handful of times. The chain carries TRBV15 and TRBJ1-1, with D unclear. CDR1 is LNHNV and CDR2 is YYDKDF in the germline V gene (reference sequence). The CDR3 consists of 14 residues. The V end lost 3 bases, the J end lost 3 bases, and 11 bases lay between the germline ends. For the CDR3, the DNA is TGTGCCACCAGCAGCCGACTTCAGGACACTGAAGCTTTCTTT. Encoded protein: CATSSRLQDTEAFF.